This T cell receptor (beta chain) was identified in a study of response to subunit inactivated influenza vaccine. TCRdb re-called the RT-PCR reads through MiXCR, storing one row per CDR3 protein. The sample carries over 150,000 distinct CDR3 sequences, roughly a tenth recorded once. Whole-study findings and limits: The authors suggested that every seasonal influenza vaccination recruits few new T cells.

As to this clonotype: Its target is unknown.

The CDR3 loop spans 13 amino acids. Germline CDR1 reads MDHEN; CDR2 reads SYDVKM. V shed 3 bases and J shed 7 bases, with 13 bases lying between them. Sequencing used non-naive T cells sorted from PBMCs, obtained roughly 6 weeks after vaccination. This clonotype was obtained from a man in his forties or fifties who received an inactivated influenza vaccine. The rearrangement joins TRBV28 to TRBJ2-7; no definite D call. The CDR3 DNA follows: TGTGCCAGCAGTTTGAAGCGACCTGGAGAGCAGTACTTC. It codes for CASSLKRPGEQYF.